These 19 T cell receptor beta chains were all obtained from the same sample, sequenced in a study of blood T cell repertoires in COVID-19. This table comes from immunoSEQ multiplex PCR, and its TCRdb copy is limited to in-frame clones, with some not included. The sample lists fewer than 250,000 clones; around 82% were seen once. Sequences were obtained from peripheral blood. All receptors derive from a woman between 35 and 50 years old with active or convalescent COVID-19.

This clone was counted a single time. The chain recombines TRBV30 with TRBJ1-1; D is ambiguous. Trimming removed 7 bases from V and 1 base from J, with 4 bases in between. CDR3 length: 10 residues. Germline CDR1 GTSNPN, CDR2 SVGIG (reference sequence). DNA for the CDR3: TGTGCCTCCAAGAACACTGAAGCTTTCTTT. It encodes CASKNTEAFF.

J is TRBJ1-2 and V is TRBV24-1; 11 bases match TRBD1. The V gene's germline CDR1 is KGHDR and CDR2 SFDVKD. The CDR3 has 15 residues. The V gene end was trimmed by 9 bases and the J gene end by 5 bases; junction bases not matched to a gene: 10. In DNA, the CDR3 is TGTGCCACCGCGTGGGGACAGGGGGAGGGGTATGGCTACACCTTC. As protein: CATAWGQGEGYGYTF.

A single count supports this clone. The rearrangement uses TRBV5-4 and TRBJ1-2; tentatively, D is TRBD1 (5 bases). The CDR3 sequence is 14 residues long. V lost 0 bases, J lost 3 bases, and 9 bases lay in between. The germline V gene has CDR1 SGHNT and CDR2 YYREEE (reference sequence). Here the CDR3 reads CASSLAGFDYGYTF. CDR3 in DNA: TGTGCCAGCAGCTTGGCAGGGTTTGACTATGGCTACACCTTC.

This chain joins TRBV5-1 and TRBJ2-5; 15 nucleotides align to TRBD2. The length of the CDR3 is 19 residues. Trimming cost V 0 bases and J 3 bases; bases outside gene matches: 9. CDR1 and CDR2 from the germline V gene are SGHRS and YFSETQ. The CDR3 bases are TGCGCCAGCAGCTTGGCCAGGGGACTAGCGGGAGGACGAAAAGAGACCCAGTACTTC. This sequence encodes CASSLARGLAGGRKETQYF.

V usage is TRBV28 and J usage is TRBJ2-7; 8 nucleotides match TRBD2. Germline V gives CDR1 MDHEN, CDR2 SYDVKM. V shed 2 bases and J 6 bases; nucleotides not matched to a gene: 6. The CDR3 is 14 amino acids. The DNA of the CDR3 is TGTGCCAGCAGTTTAAGTAGCGGGACACGCGAGCAGTACTTC. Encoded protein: CASSLSSGTREQYF.

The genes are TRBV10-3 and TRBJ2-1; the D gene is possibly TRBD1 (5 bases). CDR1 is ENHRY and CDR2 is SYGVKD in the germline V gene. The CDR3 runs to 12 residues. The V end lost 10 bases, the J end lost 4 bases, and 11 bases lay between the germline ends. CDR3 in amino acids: CATKTEYNEQFF. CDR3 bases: TGTGCCACCAAGACAGAATACAATGAGCAGTTCTTC.

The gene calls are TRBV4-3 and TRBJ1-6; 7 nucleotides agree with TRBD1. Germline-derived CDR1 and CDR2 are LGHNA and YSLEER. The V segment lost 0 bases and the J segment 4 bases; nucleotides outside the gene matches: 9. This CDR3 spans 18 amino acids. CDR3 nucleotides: TGCGCCAGCAGCCAAGATCCCCCGGGACAGCGATATAATTCACCCCTCCACTTT. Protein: CASSQDPPGQRYNSPLHF.

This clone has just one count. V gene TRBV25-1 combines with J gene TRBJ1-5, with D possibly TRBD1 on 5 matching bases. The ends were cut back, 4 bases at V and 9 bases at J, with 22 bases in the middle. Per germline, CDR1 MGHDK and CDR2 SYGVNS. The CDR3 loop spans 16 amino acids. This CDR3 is CASSGWGYRGTGPQHF. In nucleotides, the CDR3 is TGTGCCAGCAGTGGGTGGGGGTATCGGGGGACCGGGCCCCAGCATTTT.

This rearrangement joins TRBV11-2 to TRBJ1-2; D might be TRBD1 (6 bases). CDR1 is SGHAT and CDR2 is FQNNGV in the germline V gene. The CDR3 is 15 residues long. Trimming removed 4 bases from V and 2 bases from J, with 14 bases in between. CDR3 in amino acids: CASSSQGRGNYGYTF. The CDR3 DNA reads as TGTGCCAGCAGCTCTCAGGGGAGGGGGAACTATGGCTACACCTTC.

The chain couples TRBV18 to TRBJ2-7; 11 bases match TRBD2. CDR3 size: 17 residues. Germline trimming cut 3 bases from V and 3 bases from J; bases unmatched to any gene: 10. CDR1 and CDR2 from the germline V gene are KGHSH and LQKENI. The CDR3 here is CASSPEASGGLVYEQYF. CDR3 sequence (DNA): TGTGCCAGCTCACCTGAGGCTAGCGGGGGGCTGGTCTACGAGCAGTACTTC.

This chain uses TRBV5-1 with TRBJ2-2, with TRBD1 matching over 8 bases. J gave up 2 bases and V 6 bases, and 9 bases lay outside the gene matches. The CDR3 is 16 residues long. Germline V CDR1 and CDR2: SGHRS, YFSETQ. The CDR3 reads CASTRDRSPNTGELFF. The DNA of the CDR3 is TGCGCCAGCACTCGGGACAGGAGTCCTAACACCGGGGAGCTGTTTTTT. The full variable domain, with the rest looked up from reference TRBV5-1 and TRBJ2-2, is KAGVTQTPRYLIKTRGQQVTLSCSPISGHRSVSWYQQTPGQGLQFLFEYFSETQRNKGNFPGRFSGRQFSNSRSEMNVSTLELGDSALYLCASTRDRSPNTGELFFGEGSRLTVL.

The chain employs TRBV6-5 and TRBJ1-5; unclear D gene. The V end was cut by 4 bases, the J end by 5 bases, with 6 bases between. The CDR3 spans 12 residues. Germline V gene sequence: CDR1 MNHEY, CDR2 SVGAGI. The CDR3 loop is CASSSPDQPQHF. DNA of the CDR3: TGTGCCAGCAGTTCCCCCGATCAGCCCCAGCATTTT.

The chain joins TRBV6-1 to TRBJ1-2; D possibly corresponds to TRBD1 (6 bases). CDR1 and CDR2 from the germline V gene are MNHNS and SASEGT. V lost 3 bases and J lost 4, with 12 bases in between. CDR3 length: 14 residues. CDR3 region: CASSDRDKSYGYTF. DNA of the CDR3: TGTGCCAGCAGTGACAGGGACAAATCCTATGGCTACACCTTC.

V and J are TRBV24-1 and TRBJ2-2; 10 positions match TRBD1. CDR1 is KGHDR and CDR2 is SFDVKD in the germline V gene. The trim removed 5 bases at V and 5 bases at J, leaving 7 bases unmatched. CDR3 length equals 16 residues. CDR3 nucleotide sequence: TGTGCCACCAGTGCCCCGGGACAGGGGCCGACCGGGGAGCTGTTTTTT. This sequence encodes CATSAPGQGPTGELFF.

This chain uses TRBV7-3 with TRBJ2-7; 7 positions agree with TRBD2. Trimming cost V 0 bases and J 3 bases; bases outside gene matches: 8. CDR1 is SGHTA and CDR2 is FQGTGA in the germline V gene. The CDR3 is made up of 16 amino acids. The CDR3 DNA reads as TGTGCCAGCAGCTTAACTGGAGCGGGACTCCTCTACGAGCAGTACTTC. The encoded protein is CASSLTGAGLLYEQYF.

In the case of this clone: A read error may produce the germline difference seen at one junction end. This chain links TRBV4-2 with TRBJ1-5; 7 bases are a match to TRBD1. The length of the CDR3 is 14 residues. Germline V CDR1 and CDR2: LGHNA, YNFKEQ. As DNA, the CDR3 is TGTGCCAGCAGCCAAGAAGGGGGCAAACAGCCCCAGCATTTT. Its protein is CASSQEGGKQPQHF.

CDR3: CASSPSTTSYEQYF. CDR3 nucleotides: TGTGCCAGTAGTCCGTCGACAACCTCCTACGAGCAGTACTTC. The rearrangement uses TRBV19 and TRBJ2-7; D uncertain. CDR1 LNHDA and CDR2 SQIVND come from the germline V gene (reference sequence). This CDR3 contains 14 residues. The V and J ends lost 5 bases and 0 bases respectively, with 11 bases between them. Drawing the rest from reference TRBV19 and TRBJ2-7, the complete variable domain is DGGITQSPKYLFRKEGQNVTLSCEQNLNHDAMYWYRQDPGQGLRLIYYSQIVNDFQKGDIAEGYSVSREKKESFPLTVTSAQKNPTAFYLCASSPSTTSYEQYFGPGTRLTVT.

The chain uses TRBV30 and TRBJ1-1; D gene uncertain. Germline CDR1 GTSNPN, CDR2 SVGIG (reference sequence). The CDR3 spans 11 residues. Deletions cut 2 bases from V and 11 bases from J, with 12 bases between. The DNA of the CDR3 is TGTGCCTGGAGTCCGGGAGGCTGGGCTTTCTTT. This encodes CAWSPGGWAFF.

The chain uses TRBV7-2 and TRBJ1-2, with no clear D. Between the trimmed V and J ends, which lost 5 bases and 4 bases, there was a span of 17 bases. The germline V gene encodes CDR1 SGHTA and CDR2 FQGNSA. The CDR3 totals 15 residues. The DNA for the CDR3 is TGTGCCAGCAGCCCCCTTGGGCAGGCCCGCTATGGCTACACCTTC. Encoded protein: CASSPLGQARYGYTF.